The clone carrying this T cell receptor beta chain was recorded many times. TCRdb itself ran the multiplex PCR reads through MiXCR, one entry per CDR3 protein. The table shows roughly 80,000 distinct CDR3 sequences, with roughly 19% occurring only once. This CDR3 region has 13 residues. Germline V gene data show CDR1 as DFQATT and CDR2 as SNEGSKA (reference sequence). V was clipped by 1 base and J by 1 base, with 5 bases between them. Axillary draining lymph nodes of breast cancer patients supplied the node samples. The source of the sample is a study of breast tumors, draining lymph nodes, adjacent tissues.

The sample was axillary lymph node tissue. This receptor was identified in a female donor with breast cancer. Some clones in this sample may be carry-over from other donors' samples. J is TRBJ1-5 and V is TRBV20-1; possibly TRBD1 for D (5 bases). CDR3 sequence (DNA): TGCAGTGCTAGAGGGACAAGCAATCAGCCCCAGCATTTT. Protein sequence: CSARGTSNQPQHF.